This T cell receptor (beta chain) was sequenced during a study of T cell responses to AZD1222 COVID-19 vaccine. Libraries were prepared by immunoSEQ multiplex PCR; TCRdb keeps only in-frame clonotypes and omits some of them. Among approximately 170,000 clones listed, around 90% were seen once. Looked up from germline, CDR1 is LGHDT and CDR2 is YNNKEL (reference sequence). V was shortened by 2 bases and J by 7 bases, with 15 bases between the two germline ends. The CDR3 loop spans 16 amino acids. This TCR derives from an adult who received the AZD1222 COVID-19 vaccine. This sequence joins TRBV3-1 (or the pseudogene TRBV3-2) and TRBJ1-6; D ambiguous. The sample in question was peripheral blood, obtained 28 days after the second AZD1222 dose. CDR3 sequence: CASSQIGDPGNSPLHF. The CDR3 DNA follows: TGTGCCAGCAGCCAAATCGGCGACCCCGGGAATTCACCCCTCCACTTT.